Reported below is one TCR beta chain. Only a few counts were recorded for this clonotype. Its antigen is currently not known. Base qualities are not recorded, but no much larger clone differs from it by a single base. The library was generated by RT-PCR. Sequencing instrument: Illumina HiSeq 2500. The public sequencing data were trimmed at Q25 with fastp and processed into clonotypes with MiXCR by TCRdb, which kept only in-frame beta chains. Identical CDR3 proteins give one entry, which carries the most common genes and DNA. The sample table records roughly 700,000 distinct CDR3 sequences; approximately 14% of these occur just once. 11% of the sample is in the top ten clones. The data originate from a study of response to subunit inactivated influenza vaccine listed by TCRdb under 2018. Study-level background: The study used deep quantitative T cell receptor repertoire profiling to track responses to a trivalent subunit inactivated influenza vaccine. Broader findings and caveats from the paper: The authors proposed that each seasonal influenza vaccination may bring in only a limited number of new T cells.

Specimen: PBMCs from blood, collected 11 to 12 days after vaccination. This receptor was taken from a man aged 45 to 65 who received an inactivated influenza vaccine. Donor details come from another sample of the same person, matched by shared clones.

The encoded CDR3 is CASSLNQGGYTGELFF. The nucleotide sequence reads TGCGCCAGCAGCTTGAACCAGGGGGGCTACACCGGGGAGCTGTTTTTT. The sequence joins TRBV5-1 to TRBJ2-2; tentative D gene TRBD1, with 7 bases matching. V is clipped by 1 base and J by 3 bases, and the sequence between their germline boundaries is 13 bases long. CDR1 and CDR2, looked up from the germline V gene, are SGHRS and YFSETQ. Reading from cysteine to phenylalanine, the CDR3 counts 16 amino acids. Only the CDR3 DNA is retained, 48 bases long and in frame from the first base.